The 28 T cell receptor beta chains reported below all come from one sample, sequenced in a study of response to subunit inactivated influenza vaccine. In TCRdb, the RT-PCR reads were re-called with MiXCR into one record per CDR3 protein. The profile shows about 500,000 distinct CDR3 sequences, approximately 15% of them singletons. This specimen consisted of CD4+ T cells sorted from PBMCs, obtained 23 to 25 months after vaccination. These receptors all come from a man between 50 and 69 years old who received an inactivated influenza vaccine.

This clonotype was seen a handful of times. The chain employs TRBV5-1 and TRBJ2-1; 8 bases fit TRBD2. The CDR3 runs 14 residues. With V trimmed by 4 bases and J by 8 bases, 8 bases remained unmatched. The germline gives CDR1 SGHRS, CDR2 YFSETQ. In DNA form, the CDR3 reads TGCGCCAGCAGCCCCTCCTTAGCGGGATATGAGCAGTTCTTC. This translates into CASSPSLAGYEQFF.

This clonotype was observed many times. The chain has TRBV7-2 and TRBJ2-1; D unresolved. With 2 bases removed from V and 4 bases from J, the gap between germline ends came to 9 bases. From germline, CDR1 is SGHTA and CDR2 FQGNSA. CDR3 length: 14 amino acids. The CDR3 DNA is TGTGCCAGCAGCTTATTACTGCTGTACAATGAGCAGTTCTTC. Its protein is CASSLLLLYNEQFF.

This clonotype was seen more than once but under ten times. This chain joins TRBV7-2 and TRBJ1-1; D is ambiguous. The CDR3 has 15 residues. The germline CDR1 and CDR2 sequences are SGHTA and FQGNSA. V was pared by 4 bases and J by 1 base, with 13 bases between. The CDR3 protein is CASSSGYLKNTEAFF. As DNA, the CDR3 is TGTGCCAGCAGCTCGGGATACCTCAAGAACACTGAAGCTTTCTTT.

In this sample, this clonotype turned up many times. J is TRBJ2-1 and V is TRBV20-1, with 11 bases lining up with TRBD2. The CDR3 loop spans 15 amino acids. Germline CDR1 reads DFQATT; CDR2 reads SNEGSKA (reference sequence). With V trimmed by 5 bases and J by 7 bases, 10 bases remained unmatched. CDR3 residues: CSAPTSGGAKNEQFF. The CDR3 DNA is TGCAGTGCTCCTACTAGCGGGGGCGCAAAAAATGAGCAGTTCTTC.

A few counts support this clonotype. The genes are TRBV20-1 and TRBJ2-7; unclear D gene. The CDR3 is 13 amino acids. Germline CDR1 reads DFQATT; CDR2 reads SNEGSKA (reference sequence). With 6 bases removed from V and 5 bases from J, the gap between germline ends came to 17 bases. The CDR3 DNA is TGCAGTGCCTTCACCCCCCTGGGTAACGAGCAGTACTTC. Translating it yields CSAFTPLGNEQYF.

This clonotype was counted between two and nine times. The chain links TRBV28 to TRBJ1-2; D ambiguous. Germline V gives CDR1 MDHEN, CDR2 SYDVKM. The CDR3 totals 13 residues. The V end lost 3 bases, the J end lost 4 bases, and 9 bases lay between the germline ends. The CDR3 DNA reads TGTGCCAGCAGTTTTTCGGCAGTCTATGGCTACACCTTC. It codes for CASSFSAVYGYTF.

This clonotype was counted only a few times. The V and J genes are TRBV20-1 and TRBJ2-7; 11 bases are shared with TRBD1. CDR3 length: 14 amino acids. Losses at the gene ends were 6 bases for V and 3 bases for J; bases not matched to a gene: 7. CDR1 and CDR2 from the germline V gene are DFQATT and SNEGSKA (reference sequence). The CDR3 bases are TGCAGTGCCGTGGACAGGGGGCTTAACTACGAGCAGTACTTC. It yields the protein CSAVDRGLNYEQYF.

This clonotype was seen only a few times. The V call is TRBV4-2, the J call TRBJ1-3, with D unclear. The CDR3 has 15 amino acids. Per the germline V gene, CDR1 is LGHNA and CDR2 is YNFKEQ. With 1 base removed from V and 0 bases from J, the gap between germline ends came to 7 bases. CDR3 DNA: TGTGCCAGCAGCCAAGGGGCGAGCTCTGGAAACACCATATATTTT. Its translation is CASSQGASSGNTIYF.

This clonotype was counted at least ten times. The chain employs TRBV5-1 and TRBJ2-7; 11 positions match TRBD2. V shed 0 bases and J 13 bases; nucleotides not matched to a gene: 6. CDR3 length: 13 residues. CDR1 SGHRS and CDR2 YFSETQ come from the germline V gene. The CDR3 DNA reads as TGCGCCAGCAGCTTGGGATCTGGGACTAGCGGTTACTTC. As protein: CASSLGSGTSGYF.

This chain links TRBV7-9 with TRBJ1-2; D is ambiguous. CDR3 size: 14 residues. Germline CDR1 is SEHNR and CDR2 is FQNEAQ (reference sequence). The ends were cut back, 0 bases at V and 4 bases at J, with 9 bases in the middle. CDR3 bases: TGTGCCAGCAGCTTAGCCCTTCTTGGCTATGGCTACACCTTC. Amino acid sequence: CASSLALLGYGYTF.

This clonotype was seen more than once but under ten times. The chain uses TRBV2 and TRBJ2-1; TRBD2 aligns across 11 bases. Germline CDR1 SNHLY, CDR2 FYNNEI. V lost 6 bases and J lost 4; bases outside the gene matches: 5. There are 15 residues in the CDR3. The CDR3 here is CASSTTSGVYNEQFF. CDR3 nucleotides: TGTGCCAGCAGCACGACTAGCGGGGTTTACAATGAGCAGTTCTTC.

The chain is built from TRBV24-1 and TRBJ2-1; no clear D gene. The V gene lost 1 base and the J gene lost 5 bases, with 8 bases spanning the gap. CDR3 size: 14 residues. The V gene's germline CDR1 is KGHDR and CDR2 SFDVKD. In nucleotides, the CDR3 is TGTGCCACCAGTGATTTACCGGGCGACAATGAGCAGTTCTTC. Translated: CATSDLPGDNEQFF.

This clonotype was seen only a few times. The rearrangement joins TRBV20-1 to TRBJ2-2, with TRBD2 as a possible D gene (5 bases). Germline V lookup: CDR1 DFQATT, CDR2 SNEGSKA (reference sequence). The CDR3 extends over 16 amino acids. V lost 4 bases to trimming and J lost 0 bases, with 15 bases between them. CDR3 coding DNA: TGCAGTGCTACGGAGGTGGGATCGGCGAACACCGGGGAGCTGTTTTTT. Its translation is CSATEVGSANTGELFF.

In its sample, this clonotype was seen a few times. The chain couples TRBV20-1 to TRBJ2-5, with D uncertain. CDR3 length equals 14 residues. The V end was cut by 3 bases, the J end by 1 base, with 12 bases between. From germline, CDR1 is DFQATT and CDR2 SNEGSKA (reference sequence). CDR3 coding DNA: TGCAGTGCTAGCGGGTTCGAAAGCCAAGAGACCCAGTACTTC. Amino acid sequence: CSASGFESQETQYF.

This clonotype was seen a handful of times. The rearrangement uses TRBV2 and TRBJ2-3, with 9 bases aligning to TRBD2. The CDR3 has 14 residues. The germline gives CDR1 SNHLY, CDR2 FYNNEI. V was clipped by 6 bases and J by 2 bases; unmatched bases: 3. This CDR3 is CASRASGATDTQYF. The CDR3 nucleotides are TGTGCCAGCAGGGCTAGCGGGGCCACAGATACGCAGTATTTT.

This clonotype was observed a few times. CDR3 coding DNA: TGTGCCAGCAGCTCCGACTCGACCACAGATACGCAGTATTTT. This sequence encodes CASSSDSTTDTQYF. V usage is TRBV7-3 and J usage is TRBJ2-3; D unresolved. Germline V gene data show CDR1 as SGHTA and CDR2 as FQGTGA. The CDR3 runs to 14 residues. Between the trimmed V and J ends, which lost 4 bases and 2 bases, there was a span of 10 bases. The complete variable domain, with remaining parts taken from reference TRBV7-3 and TRBJ2-3, reads GAGVSQTPSNKVTEKGKYVELRCDPISGHTALYWYRQSLGQGPEFLIYFQGTGAADDSGLPNDRFFAVRPEGSVSTLKIQRTERGDSAVYLCASSSDSTTDTQYFGPGTRLTVL.

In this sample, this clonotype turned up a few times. The CDR3 nucleotides are TGTGCCATCAGTCCCGCCGTATGGGGGAAGTCTGGCTACACCTTC. This gives the protein CAISPAVWGKSGYTF. The chain uses TRBV10-3 and TRBJ1-2; a weak D match, TRBD1 (5 bases). The germline V gene encodes CDR1 ENHRY and CDR2 SYGVKD. V lost 5 bases and J 7 bases, leaving 20 bases between the germline ends. This CDR3 region has 15 residues.

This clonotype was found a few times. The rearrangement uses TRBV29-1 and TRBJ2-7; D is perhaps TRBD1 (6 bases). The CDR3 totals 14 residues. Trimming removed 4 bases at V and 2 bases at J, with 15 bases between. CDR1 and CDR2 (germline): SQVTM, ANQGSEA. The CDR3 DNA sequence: TGCAGCGTTGGCGCCGGACAGCCGGCCTACGAGCAGTACTTC. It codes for CSVGAGQPAYEQYF.

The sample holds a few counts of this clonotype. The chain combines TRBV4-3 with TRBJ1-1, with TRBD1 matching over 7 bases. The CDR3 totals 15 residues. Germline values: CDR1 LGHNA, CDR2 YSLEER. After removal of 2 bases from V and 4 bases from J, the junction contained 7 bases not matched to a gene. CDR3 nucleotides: TGCGCCAGCAGCCAAAATGACAGGGTAACCACTGAAGCTTTCTTT. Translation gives CASSQNDRVTTEAFF.

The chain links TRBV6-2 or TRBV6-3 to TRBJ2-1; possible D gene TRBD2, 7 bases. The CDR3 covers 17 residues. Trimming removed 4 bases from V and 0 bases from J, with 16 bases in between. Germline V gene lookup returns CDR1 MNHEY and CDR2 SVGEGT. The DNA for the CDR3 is TGTGCCAGCAGTTCCCGCTTGGGAGGGGGCTCCTACAATGAGCAGTTCTTC. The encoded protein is CASSSRLGGGSYNEQFF.

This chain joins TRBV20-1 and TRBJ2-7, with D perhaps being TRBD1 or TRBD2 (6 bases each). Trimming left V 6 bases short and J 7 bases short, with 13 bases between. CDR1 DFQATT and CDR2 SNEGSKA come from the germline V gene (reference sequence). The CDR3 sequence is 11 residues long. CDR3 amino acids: CSAKGGSEQYF. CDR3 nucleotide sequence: TGCAGTGCGAAGGGGGGAAGTGAGCAGTACTTC.

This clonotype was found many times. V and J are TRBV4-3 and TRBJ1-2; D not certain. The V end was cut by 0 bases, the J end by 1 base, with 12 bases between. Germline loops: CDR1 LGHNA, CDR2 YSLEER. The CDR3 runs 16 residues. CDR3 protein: CASSQDAQFNNYGYTF. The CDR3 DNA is TGCGCCAGCAGCCAAGATGCTCAGTTTAATAACTATGGCTACACCTTC.

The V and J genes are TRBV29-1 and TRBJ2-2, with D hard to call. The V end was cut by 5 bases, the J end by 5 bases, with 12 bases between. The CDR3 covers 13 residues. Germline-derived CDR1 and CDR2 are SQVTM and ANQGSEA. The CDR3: CSVLAARTGELFF. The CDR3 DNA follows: TGCAGCGTTCTGGCCGCGAGGACCGGGGAGCTGTTTTTT.

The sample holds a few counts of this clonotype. CDR3: CSARALAGLYNEQFF. CDR3 nucleotides: TGCAGTGCTAGAGCACTAGCGGGATTATACAATGAGCAGTTCTTC. J is TRBJ2-1 and V is TRBV20-1, with 10 bases fitting TRBD2. This CDR3 contains 15 residues. V dropped 1 base and J dropped 4; count of bases not matched to a gene: 4. The V gene's germline CDR1 is DFQATT and CDR2 SNEGSKA (reference sequence).

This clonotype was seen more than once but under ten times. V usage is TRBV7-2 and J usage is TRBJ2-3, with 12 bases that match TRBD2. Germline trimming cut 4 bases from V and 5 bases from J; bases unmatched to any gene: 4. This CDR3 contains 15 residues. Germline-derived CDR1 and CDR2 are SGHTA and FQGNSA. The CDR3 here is CASSSGLAGRDTQYF. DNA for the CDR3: TGTGCCAGCAGCTCCGGACTAGCGGGGCGAGATACGCAGTATTTT.

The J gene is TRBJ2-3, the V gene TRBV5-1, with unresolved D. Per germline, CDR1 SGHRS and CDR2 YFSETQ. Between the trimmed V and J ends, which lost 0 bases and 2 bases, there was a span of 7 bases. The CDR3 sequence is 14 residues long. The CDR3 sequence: CASSLDTFTDTQYF. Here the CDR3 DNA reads TGCGCCAGCAGCTTGGACACCTTCACAGATACGCAGTATTTT.

This CDR3 is CASSPNYRGLNTGELFF. The CDR3 nucleotides read TGCGCCAGCAGCCCAAATTACAGGGGATTGAACACCGGGGAGCTGTTTTTT. V usage is TRBV4-3 and J usage is TRBJ2-2, with 7 bases matching TRBD1. Trimming at V came to 4 bases and at J to 1 base, leaving 9 bases not matched to a gene. Looked up from germline, CDR1 is LGHNA and CDR2 is YSLEER. The CDR3 is 17 amino acids.

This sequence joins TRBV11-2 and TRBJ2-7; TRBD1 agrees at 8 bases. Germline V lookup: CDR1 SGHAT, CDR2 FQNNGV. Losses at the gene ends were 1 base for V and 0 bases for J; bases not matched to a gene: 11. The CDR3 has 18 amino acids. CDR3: CASSLGAPGGVSSYEQYF. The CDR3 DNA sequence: TGTGCCAGCAGCTTAGGAGCCCCAGGGGGCGTGAGCTCCTACGAGCAGTACTTC.